The clone carrying this T cell receptor (beta chain) has only one observation. V was trimmed by 3 bases and J by 0 bases, leaving 11 bases between them. Germline CDR1 reads SNHLY; CDR2 reads FYNNEI. This CDR3 comprises 16 residues. These data are taken from a study of cytomegalovirus exposure and HLA in healthy donors. 60 Vbeta and 13 Jbeta primers were used in PCR. Profiled with immunoSEQ multiplex PCR; TCRdb holds only in-frame clones, not every one. The repertoire has 150,000 to 200,000 clones, approximately 71% of them found once; the top ten carry more than 1.3%. Sequencing was done on a sample of PBMCs. The chain couples TRBV2 to TRBJ2-2, with D perhaps matching TRBD2 (5 bases). The receptor's source is a girl aged 5 to 17 in good health and CMV-seronegative. In DNA form, the CDR3 reads TGTGCCAGCAGTGAGGCGGGCGTCTCGAACACCGGGGAGCTGTTTTTT. This sequence encodes CASSEAGVSNTGELFF.